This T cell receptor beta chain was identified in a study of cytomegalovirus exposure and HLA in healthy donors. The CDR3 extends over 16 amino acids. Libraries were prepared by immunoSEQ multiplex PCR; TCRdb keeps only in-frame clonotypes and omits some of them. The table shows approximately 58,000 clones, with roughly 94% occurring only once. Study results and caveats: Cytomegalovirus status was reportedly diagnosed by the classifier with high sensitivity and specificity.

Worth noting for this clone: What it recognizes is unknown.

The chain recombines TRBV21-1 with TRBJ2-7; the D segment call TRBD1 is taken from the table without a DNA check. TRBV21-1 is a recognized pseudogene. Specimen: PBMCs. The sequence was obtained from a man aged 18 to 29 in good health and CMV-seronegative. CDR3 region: CASSSQPYSPPYEQYF. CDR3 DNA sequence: TGTGCCAGCAGCTCCCAGCCCTACAGCCCTCCCTACGAGCAGTACTTC.